This T cell receptor beta chain is from a study of human T cells and chemical hapten exposure. For the study at large: Reading of the patch tests, which applied 0.01% DPC to the upper back, occurred at 6 days.

Time point indicated: patch test 1, 2 weeks after DPC sensitization. Treatment noted: therapeutic diphenylcyclopropenone sensitization with weekly scalp DPC. Ahead of applying each patch test, blood was sampled. Via MiXCR, TCRdb re-called the RACE reads, giving one row per CDR3 protein. The sample includes 350,000 or so distinct CDR3 sequences, around 7% seen only once; the top ten take 8.4%. This clonotype was seen at least ten times. The sequencing used whole blood, collected in connection with sensitization to the hapten diphenylcyclopropenone (DPC). This TCR was sampled from a woman aged 18-30 years with alopecia areata. Some clones in this sample may be carry-over from other donors' samples.

This CDR3 reads CAISEAGSPGETQYF. The CDR3 nucleotides are TGTGCCATCAGTGAAGCGGGATCCCCCGGAGAGACCCAGTACTTC. This chain connects TRBV10-3 to TRBJ2-5, with 7 bases aligning to TRBD2. V lost 3 bases and J lost 4; bases outside the gene matches: 8. Germline V gene data show CDR1 as ENHRY and CDR2 as SYGVKD. The CDR3 runs to 15 residues.